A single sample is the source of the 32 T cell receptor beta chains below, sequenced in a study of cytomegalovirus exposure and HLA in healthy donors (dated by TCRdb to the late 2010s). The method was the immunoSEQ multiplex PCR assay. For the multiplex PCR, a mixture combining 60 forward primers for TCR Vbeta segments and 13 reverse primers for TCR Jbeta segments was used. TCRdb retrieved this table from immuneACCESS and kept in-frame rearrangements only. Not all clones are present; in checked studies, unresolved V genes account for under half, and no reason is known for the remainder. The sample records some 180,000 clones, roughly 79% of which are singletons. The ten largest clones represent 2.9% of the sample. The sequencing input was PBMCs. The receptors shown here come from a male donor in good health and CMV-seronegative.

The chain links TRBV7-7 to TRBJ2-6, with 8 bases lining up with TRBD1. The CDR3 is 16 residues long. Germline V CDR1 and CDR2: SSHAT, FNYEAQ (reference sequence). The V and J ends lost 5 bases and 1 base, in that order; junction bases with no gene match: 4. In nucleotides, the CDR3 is TGTGCCAGCAGCCCAGGGGGCATGTCTGGGGCCAACGTCCTGACTTTC. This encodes CASSPGGMSGANVLTF.

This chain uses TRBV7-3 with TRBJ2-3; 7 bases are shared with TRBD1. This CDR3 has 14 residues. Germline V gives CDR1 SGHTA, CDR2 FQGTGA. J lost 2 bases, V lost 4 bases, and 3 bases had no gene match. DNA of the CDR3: TGTGCCAGCAGCTCTGGACAGGCCACAGATACGCAGTATTTT. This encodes CASSSGQATDTQYF.

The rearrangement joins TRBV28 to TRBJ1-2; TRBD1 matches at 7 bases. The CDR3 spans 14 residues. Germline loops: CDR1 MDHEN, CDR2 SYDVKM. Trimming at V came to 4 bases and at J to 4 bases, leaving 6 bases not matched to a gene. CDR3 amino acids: CASSSPRTGYGYTF. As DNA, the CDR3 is TGTGCCAGCAGTTCACCTAGGACAGGCTATGGCTACACCTTC.

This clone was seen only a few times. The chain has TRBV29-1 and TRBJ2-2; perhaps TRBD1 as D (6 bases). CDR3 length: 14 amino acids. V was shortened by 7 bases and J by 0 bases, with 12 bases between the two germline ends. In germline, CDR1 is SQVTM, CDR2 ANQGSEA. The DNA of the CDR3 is TGCAGCGGTCTTACAGGGACGAACACCGGGGAGCTGTTTTTT. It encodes CSGLTGTNTGELFF.

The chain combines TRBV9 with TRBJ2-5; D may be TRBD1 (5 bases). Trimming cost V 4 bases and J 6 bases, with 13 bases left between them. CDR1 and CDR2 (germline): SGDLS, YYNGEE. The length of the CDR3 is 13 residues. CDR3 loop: CASSPPRVQTQYF. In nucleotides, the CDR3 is TGTGCCAGCAGCCCCCCCAGGGTTCAGACCCAGTACTTC.

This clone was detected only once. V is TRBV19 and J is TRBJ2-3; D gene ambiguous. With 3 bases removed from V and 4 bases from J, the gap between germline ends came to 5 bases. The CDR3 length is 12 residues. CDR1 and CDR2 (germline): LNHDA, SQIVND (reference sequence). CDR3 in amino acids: CASSISSDTQYF. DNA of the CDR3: TGTGCCAGTAGTATTTCTTCAGATACGCAGTATTTT.

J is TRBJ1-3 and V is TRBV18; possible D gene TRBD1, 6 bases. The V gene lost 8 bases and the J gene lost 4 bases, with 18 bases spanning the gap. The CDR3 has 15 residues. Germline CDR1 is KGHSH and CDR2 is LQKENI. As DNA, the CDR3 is TGTGCCAGCGTCACCGCACAGGGCTACGGAAACACCATATATTTT. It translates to CASVTAQGYGNTIYF.

DNA of the CDR3: TGTGCCAGCAGCATCGGACAGAACACTGAAGCTTTCTTT. Residues: CASSIGQNTEAFF. V and J are TRBV2 and TRBJ1-1, with a tentative D call TRBD1 (5 bases). The germline CDR1 and CDR2 sequences are SNHLY and FYNNEI. The CDR3 is 13 amino acids. V was clipped by 6 bases and J by 1 base, with 9 bases between them.

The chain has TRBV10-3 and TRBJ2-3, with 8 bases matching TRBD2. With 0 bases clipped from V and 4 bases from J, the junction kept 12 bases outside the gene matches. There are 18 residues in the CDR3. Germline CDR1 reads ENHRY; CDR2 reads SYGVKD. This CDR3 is CAISESLAASGSPDTQYF. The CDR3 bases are TGTGCCATCAGTGAGTCTCTGGCTGCTAGCGGGTCTCCAGATACGCAGTATTTT.

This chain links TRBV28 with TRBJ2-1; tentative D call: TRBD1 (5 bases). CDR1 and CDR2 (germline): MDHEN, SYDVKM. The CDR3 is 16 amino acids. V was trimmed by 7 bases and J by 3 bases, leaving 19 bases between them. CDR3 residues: CASTPLWVDSYNEQFF. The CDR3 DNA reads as TGTGCCAGCACCCCCTTATGGGTTGACAGCTACAATGAGCAGTTCTTC.

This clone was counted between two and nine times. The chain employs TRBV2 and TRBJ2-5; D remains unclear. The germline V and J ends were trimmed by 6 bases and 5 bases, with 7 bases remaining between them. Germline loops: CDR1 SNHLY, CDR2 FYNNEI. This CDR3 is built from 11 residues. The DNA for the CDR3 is TGTGCCAGCAGAGACGGGGAGACCCAGTACTTC. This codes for CASRDGETQYF.

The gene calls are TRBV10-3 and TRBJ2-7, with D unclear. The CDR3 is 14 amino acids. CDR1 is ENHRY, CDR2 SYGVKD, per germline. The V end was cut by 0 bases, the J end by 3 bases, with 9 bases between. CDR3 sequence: CAISESNNYYEQYF. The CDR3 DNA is TGTGCCATCAGTGAGTCTAACAATTACTACGAGCAGTACTTC.

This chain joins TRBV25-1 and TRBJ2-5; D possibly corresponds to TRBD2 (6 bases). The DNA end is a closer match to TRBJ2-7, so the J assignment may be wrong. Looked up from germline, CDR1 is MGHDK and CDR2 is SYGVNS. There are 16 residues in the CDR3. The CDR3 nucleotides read TGTGCCAGCAGTGACCCCGCCGCGGGGCGTAACTACGAGCAGTACTTC. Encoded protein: CASSDPAAGRNYEQYF.

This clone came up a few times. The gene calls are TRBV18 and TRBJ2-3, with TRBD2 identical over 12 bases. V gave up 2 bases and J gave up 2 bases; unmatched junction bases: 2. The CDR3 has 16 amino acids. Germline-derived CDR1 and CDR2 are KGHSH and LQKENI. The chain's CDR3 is CASSPGLAGFTDTQYF. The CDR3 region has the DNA TGTGCCAGCTCACCAGGACTAGCGGGGTTCACAGATACGCAGTATTTT.

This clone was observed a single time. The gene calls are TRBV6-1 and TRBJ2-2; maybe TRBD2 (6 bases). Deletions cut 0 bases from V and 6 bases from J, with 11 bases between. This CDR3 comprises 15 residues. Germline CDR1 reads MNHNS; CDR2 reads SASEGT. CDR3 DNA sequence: TGTGCCAGCAGTGAAGCGCTTACTAGCCCCGGGGAGCTGTTTTTT. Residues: CASSEALTSPGELFF.

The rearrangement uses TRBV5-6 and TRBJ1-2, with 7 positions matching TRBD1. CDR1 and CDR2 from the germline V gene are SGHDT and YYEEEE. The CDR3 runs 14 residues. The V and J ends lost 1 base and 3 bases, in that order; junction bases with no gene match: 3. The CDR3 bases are TGTGCCAGCAGCTTGAAGGGGGCATACTATGGCTACACCTTC. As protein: CASSLKGAYYGYTF.

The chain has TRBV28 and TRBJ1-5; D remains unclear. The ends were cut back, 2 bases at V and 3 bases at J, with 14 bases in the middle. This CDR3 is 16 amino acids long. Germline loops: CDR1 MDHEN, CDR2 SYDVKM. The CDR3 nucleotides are TGTGCCAGCAGTTTAGTGTCGAACAGACCCAATCAGCCCCAGCATTTT. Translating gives CASSLVSNRPNQPQHF.

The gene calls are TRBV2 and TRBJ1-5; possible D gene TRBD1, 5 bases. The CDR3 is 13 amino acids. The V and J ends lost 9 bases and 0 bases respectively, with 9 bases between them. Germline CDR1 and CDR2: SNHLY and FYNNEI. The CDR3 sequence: CASRQLSNQPQHF. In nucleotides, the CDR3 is TGTGCCAGTCGACAGCTTAGCAATCAGCCCCAGCATTTT. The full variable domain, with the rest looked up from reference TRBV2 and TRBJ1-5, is EPEVTQTPSHQVTQMGQEVILRCVPISNHLYFYWYRQILGQKVEFLVSFYNNEISEKSEIFDDQFSVERPDGSNFTLKIRSTKLEDSAMYFCASRQLSNQPQHFGDGTRLSIL.

Here the CDR3 reads CASSLWGGTDGYTF. DNA for the CDR3: TGCGCCAGCAGCTTGTGGGGGGGAACGGATGGCTACACCTTC. The chain couples TRBV5-1 to TRBJ1-2; D perhaps matches TRBD1 (5 bases). The CDR3 has 14 residues. Per germline, CDR1 SGHRS and CDR2 YFSETQ. The V and J ends lost 1 base and 6 bases respectively, with 13 bases between them.

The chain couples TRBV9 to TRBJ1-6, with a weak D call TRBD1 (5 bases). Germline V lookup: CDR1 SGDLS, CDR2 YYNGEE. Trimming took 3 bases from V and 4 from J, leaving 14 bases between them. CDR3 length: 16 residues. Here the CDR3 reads CASSGGVSWYNSPLHF. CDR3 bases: TGTGCCAGCAGCGGGGGGGTCTCCTGGTATAATTCACCCCTCCACTTT.

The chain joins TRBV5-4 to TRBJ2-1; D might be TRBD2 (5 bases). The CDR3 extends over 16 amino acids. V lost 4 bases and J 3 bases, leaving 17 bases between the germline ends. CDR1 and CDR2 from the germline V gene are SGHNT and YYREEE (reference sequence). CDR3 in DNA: TGTGCCAGCAGCCCCGAACGGGGTATCGGCTACAATGAGCAGTTCTTC. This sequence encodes CASSPERGIGYNEQFF. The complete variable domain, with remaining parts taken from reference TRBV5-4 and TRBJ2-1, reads ETGVTQSPTHLIKTRGQQVTLRCSSQSGHNTVSWYQQALGQGPQFIFQYYREEENGRGNFPPRFSGLQFPNYSSELNVNALELDDSALYLCASSPERGIGYNEQFFGPGTRLTVL.

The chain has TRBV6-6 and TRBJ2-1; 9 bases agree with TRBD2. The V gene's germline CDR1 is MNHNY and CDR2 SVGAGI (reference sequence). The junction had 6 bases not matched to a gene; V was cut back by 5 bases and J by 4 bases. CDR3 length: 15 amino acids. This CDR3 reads CASSLAGTTYNEQFF. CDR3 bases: TGTGCCAGCAGTCTAGCGGGGACTACGTACAATGAGCAGTTCTTC.

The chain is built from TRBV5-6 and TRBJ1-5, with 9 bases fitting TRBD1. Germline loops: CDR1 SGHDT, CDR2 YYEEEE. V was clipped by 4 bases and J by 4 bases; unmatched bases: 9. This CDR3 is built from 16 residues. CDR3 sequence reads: CASSPGQGGRNQPQHF. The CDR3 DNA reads TGTGCCAGCAGCCCGGGACAGGGCGGTAGGAATCAGCCCCAGCATTTT.

CDR3 DNA: TGTGCCAGCAGTGAAACGGTGGGAAACACCATATATTTT. Protein: CASSETVGNTIYF. The V call is TRBV2, the J call TRBJ1-3, with D hard to call. The CDR3 is 13 amino acids. The V gene's germline CDR1 is SNHLY and CDR2 FYNNEI. V was trimmed by 2 bases and J by 4 bases, leaving 6 bases between them.

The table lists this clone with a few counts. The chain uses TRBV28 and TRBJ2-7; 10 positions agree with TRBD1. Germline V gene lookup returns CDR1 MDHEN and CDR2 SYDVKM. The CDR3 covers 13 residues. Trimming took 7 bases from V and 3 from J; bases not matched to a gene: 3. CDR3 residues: CASKGQGSYEQYF. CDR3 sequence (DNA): TGTGCCAGCAAGGGACAGGGGAGCTACGAGCAGTACTTC.

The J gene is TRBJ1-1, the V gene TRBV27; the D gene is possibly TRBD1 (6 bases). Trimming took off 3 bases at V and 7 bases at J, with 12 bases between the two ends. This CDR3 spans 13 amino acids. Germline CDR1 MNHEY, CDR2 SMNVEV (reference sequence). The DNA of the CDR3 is TGTGCCAGCAGTTTTAGGGGGTCGGGTGAAGCTTTCTTT. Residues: CASSFRGSGEAFF.

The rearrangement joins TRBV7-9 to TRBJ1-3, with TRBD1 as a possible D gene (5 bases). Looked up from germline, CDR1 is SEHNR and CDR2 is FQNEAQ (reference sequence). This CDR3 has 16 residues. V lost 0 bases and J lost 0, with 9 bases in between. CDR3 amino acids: CASSLAGLSSGNTIYF. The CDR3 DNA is TGTGCCAGCAGCTTAGCGGGACTCAGCTCTGGAAACACCATATATTTT. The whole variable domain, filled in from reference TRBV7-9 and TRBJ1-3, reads DTGVSQNPRHKITKRGQNVTFRCDPISEHNRLYWYRQTLGQGPEFLTYFQNEAQLEKSRLLSDRFSAERPKGSFSTLEIQRTEQGDSAMYLCASSLAGLSSGNTIYFGEGSWLTVV.

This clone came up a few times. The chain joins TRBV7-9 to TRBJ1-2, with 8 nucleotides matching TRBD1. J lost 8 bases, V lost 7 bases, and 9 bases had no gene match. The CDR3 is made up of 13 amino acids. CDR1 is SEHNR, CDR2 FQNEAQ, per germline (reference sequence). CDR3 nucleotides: TGTGCCAGCACCCTCATGACAGGGGACGGCTACACCTTC. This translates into CASTLMTGDGYTF.

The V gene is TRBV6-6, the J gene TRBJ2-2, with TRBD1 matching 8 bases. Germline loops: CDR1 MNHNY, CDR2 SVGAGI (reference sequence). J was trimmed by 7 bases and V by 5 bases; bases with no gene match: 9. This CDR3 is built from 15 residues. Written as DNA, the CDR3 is TGTGCCAGCAGTGAGCAGGGGGCGGACAACGGGGAGCTGTTTTTT. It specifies CASSEQGADNGELFF.

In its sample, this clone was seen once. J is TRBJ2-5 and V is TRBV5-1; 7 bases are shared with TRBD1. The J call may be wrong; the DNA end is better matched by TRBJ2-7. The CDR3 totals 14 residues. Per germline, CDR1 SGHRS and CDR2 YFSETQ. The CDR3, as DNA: TGCGCCAGCAGCAGGGACAGAGCCTCCTACGAGCAGTACTTC. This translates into CASSRDRASYEQYF.

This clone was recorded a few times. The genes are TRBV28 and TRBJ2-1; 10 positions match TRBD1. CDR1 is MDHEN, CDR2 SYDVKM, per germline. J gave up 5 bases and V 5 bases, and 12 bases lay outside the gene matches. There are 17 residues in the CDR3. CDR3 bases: TGTGCCAGCAGTCCGTGGACAGGGGGGGACTACAACAATGAGCAGTTCTTC. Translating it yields CASSPWTGGDYNNEQFF. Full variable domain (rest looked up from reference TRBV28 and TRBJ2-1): DVKVTQSSRYLVKRTGEKVFLECVQDMDHENMFWYRQDPGLGLRLIYFSYDVKMKEKGDIPEGYSVSREKKERFSLILESASTNQTSMYLCASSPWTGGDYNNEQFFGPGTRLTVL.

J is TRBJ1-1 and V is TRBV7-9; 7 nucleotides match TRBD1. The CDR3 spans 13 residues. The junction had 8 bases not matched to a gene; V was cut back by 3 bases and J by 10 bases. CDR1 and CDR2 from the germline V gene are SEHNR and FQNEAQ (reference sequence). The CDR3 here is CASSFQTGRGAFF. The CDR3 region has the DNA TGTGCCAGCAGCTTCCAGACAGGGCGGGGAGCTTTCTTT.